This passage covers 13 T cell receptor beta chains from one sample sequenced in a study of neurological immune-mediated disorders. One entry per CDR3 protein results from TCRdb running MiXCR on the 5' RACE reads. The sample shows tens of thousands of distinct CDR3 sequences, 6.5% to 8.5% of them seen only once. Stated time point: longitudinal time-point 3. The material sequenced was PBMCs. The source of these receptors is a woman aged 40-49 years in good health.

In its sample, this clonotype was seen many times. This rearrangement joins TRBV6-5 to TRBJ2-7; D may match TRBD1 or TRBD2 (5 bases each). CDR1 and CDR2 (germline): MNHEY, SVGAGI. CDR3 length: 13 residues. V lost 4 bases and J lost 2, with 9 bases in between. CDR3 protein: CASSSWGPYEQYF. The DNA of the CDR3 is TGTGCCAGCAGTTCCTGGGGACCCTACGAGCAGTACTTC.

This clonotype has at least ten counts. The rearrangement links TRBV5-1 to TRBJ1-1; D remains unclear. The V end was cut by 0 bases, the J end by 4 bases, with 13 bases between. CDR1 and CDR2 from the germline V gene are SGHRS and YFSETQ. The CDR3 length is 15 residues. CDR3 sequence: CASSLGSTRVTEAFF. CDR3 in DNA: TGCGCCAGCAGCTTGGGTTCCACGAGGGTCACTGAAGCTTTCTTT. Drawing the rest from reference TRBV5-1 and TRBJ1-1, the complete variable domain is KAGVTQTPRYLIKTRGQQVTLSCSPISGHRSVSWYQQTPGQGLQFLFEYFSETQRNKGNFPGRFSGRQFSNSRSEMNVSTLELGDSALYLCASSLGSTRVTEAFFGQGTRLTVV.

The chain couples TRBV7-9 to TRBJ1-1, with no clear D. Germline CDR1 reads SEHNR; CDR2 reads FQNEAQ (reference sequence). The CDR3 has 15 amino acids. The V end was cut by 5 bases, the J end by 0 bases, with 13 bases between. The CDR3 loop reads CASSRQGIMNTEAFF. CDR3 in DNA: TGTGCCAGCAGCCGCCAAGGGATTATGAACACTGAAGCTTTCTTT.

Many counts were recorded for this clonotype. The chain has TRBV5-5 and TRBJ1-2; D is unresolved. V lost 3 bases, J lost 4 bases, and 13 bases lay in between. The CDR3 extends over 14 amino acids. Germline CDR1 is SGHKS and CDR2 is YYEKEE (reference sequence). The CDR3, as DNA: TGTGCCAGCAGCTGGGATATTCGCGGCTATGGCTACACCTTC. This translates into CASSWDIRGYGYTF. The entire variable domain, with the rest obtained from reference TRBV5-5 and TRBJ1-2, is as follows: DAGVTQSPTHLIKTRGQQVTLRCSPISGHKSVSWYQQVLGQGPQFIFQYYEKEERGRGNFPDRFSARQFPNYSSELNVNALLLGDSALYLCASSWDIRGYGYTFGSGTRLTVV.

The J gene is TRBJ2-7, the V gene TRBV20-1; D might be TRBD2 (8 bases). Germline V gene lookup returns CDR1 DFQATT and CDR2 SNEGSKA (reference sequence). CDR3 length: 17 amino acids. Trimming took 0 bases from V and 0 from J, leaving 18 bases between them. For the CDR3, the DNA is TGCAGTGCTAGAGATCAAGGGGGCGGGGGGAGCTCCTACGAGCAGTACTTC. Protein product: CSARDQGGGGSSYEQYF.

In this sample, this clonotype turned up many times. The V call is TRBV3-1, the J call TRBJ1-5; the match to TRBD1 covers 11 bases. The CDR3 covers 17 residues. The V segment lost 2 bases and the J segment 2 bases; nucleotides outside the gene matches: 5. CDR1 LGHDT and CDR2 YNNKEL come from the germline V gene (reference sequence). This chain's CDR3 is CASSQWTGGLGNQPQHF. The CDR3 DNA reads as TGTGCCAGCAGCCAATGGACAGGGGGCTTGGGCAATCAGCCCCAGCATTTT.

This clonotype came up many times. V and J are TRBV6-2 or TRBV6-3 and TRBJ2-1, with D tentatively TRBD2 (6 bases). Germline values: CDR1 MNHEY, CDR2 SVGEGT. Trimming removed 4 bases at V and 5 bases at J, with 15 bases between. The CDR3 loop spans 15 amino acids. This chain's CDR3 is CASSSPGGGHNEQFF. In DNA, the CDR3 is TGTGCCAGCAGTTCCCCCGGGGGAGGACACAATGAGCAGTTCTTC.

This clonotype was seen ten or more times. This rearrangement joins TRBV5-6 to TRBJ2-5; 7 nucleotides agree with TRBD1. Germline CDR1 is SGHDT and CDR2 is YYEEEE. CDR3 length: 16 amino acids. V lost 1 base, J lost 1 base, and 7 bases stayed unmatched. CDR3 sequence: CASSLKGQGVQETQYF. The CDR3 DNA follows: TGTGCCAGCAGCTTGAAGGGGCAGGGGGTCCAAGAGACCCAGTACTTC.

This clonotype was counted ten times or more. V is TRBV4-3 and J is TRBJ2-7; 11 bases agree with TRBD1. The ends lost 4 bases at V and 5 bases at J; junction bases unmatched: 10. There are 16 residues in the CDR3. In germline, CDR1 is LGHNA, CDR2 YSLEER. CDR3: CASSRSFGTGGDEQYF. The CDR3 DNA reads TGCGCCAGCAGCCGCTCATTTGGGACAGGGGGAGACGAGCAGTACTTC.

In its sample, this clonotype was seen many times. This chain connects TRBV5-1 to TRBJ1-1; D is possibly TRBD1 (5 bases). This CDR3 spans 13 amino acids. The V and J ends lost 2 bases and 2 bases respectively, with 7 bases between them. Per the germline V gene, CDR1 is SGHRS and CDR2 is YFSETQ. The CDR3: CASSLGTNTEAFF. CDR3 coding DNA: TGCGCCAGCAGCTTAGGGACCAACACTGAAGCTTTCTTT.

This clonotype was detected ten times or more. This chain joins TRBV18 and TRBJ1-1, with a possible D match to TRBD1 (5 bases). The V gene's germline CDR1 is KGHSH and CDR2 LQKENI. This CDR3 is 14 amino acids long. Trimming took 1 base from V and 6 from J, leaving 12 bases between them. For the CDR3, the DNA is TGTGCCAGCTCACCACGACGACAGAGCGCTGAAGCTTTCTTT. This translates into CASSPRRQSAEAFF. Full variable domain (missing parts from reference TRBV18 and TRBJ1-1): NAGVMQNPRHLVRRRGQEARLRCSPMKGHSHVYWYRQLPEEGLKFMVYLQKENIIDESGMPKERFSAEFPKEGPSILRIQQVVRGDSAAYFCASSPRRQSAEAFFGQGTRLTVV.

This clonotype was counted at least ten times. The rearrangement uses TRBV7-9 and TRBJ2-5, with a possible D match to TRBD1 (5 bases). In germline, CDR1 is SEHNR, CDR2 FQNEAQ (reference sequence). Trimming removed 7 bases from V and 0 bases from J, with 15 bases in between. The CDR3 has 15 amino acids. The CDR3 coding sequence is TGTGCCAGCACCCGTTCGGACACAAACCAAGAGACCCAGTACTTC. It encodes CASTRSDTNQETQYF.

This clonotype was counted many times. This rearrangement joins TRBV20-1 to TRBJ2-1, with 8 bases identical to TRBD1. The V segment lost 2 bases and the J segment 7 bases; nucleotides outside the gene matches: 16. The CDR3 extends over 17 amino acids. Germline V gene sequence: CDR1 DFQATT, CDR2 SNEGSKA (reference sequence). The CDR3 sequence: CSARLFRAGRGRNEQFF. The CDR3 DNA is TGCAGTGCTAGATTATTCCGGGCGGGCAGGGGGCGGAATGAGCAGTTCTTC.